These 4 T cell receptor beta chains originate from one sample sequenced in a study. Amplification of TRBV12-4/TRBJ1-2 clonotypes used adaptor-ligated barcode primers. TCRdb re-derived calls from the multiplex PCR reads in MiXCR, one entry per CDR3 protein. The sample contains over 900 distinct CDR3 sequences, around 3% of which appear only once. The sorted Tregs were CD4+CD25+CD127-/low cells. The sequenced sample was Tregs sorted from blood. These receptors came from a female donor with breast cancer.

This clonotype is labeled medium-sized. The V and J genes are TRBV12-3 or TRBV12-4 and TRBJ1-2; D unclear. V was shortened by 5 bases and J by 2 bases, with 12 bases between the two germline ends. The CDR3 runs to 14 residues. DNA for the CDR3: TGTGCCAGCAGTGAGAGGCGGATCAACTATGGCTACACCTTC. The encoded protein is CASSERRINYGYTF.

This clonotype qualifies as medium-sized. The chain recombines TRBV12-3 or TRBV12-4 with TRBJ1-2, with a tentative D call TRBD1 (6 bases). V was clipped by 7 bases and J by 2 bases, with 8 bases between them. CDR3 length: 12 amino acids. CDR3 nucleotides: TGTGCCAGCACCAGGGGCAACTATGGCTACACCTTC. Its translation is CASTRGNYGYTF.

This clonotype is judged medium-sized. One end of the junction fails to match germline, which may point to a read error. CDR3 sequence reads: CAISLSRGYGYTF. The CDR3 DNA follows: TGTGCCATCAGTTTGAGCAGGGGCTATGGCTACACCTTC. The chain recombines TRBV12-3 or TRBV12-4 with TRBJ1-2, with D tentatively TRBD1 (6 bases). CDR3 length equals 13 residues.

This clonotype was counted many times. The V call is TRBV12-3 or TRBV12-4, the J call TRBJ1-2, with D unclear. The length of the CDR3 is 12 residues. V was cut by 3 bases and J by 4 bases, with 6 bases left in between. CDR3 nucleotides: TGTGCCAGCAGTTTTGACGGCTATGGCTACACCTTC. Translated, it gives CASSFDGYGYTF.